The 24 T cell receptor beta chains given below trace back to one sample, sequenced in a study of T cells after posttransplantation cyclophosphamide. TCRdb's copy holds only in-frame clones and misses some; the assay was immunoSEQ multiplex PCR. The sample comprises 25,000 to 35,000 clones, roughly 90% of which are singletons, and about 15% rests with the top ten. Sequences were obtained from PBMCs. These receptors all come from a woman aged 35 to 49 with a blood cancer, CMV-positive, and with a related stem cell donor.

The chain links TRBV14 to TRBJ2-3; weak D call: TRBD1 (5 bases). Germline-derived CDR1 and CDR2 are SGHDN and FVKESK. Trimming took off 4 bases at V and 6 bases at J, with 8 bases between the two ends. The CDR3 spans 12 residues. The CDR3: CASSLRGDTQYF. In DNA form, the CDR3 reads TGTGCCAGCAGCCTAAGGGGCGATACGCAGTATTTT.

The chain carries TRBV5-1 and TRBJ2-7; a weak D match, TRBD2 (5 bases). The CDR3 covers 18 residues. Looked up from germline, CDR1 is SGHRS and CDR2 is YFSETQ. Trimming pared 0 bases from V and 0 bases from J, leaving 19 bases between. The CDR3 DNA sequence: TGCGCCAGCAGCTTGGTCTTTAATTGGACGGGGAGCTCCTACGAGCAGTACTTC. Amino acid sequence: CASSLVFNWTGSSYEQYF.

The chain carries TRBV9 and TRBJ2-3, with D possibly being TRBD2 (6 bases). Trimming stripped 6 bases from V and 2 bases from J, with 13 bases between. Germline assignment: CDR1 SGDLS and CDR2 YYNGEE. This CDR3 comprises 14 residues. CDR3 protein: CASNRDSYTDTQYF. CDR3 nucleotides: TGTGCCAGCAACCGGGACTCCTACACAGATACGCAGTATTTT.

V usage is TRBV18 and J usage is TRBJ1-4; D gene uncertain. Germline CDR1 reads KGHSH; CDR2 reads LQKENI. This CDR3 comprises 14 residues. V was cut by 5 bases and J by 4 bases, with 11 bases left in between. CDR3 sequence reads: CASSLDLLNEKLFF. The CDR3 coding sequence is TGTGCCAGCTCATTGGACTTACTTAATGAAAAACTGTTTTTT.

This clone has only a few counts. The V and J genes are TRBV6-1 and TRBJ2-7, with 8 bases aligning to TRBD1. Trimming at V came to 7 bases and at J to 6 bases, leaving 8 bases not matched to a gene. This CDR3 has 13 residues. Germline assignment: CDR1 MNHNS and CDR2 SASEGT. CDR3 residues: CASTQGAGTEQYF. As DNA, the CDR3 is TGTGCCAGCACCCAGGGGGCAGGAACCGAGCAGTACTTC.

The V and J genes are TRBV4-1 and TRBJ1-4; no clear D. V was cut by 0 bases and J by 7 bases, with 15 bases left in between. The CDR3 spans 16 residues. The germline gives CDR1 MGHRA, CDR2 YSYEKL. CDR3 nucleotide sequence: TGCGCCAGCAGCCAAGAGGTAGGACTCGAACTTGAAAAACTGTTTTTT. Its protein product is CASSQEVGLELEKLFF.

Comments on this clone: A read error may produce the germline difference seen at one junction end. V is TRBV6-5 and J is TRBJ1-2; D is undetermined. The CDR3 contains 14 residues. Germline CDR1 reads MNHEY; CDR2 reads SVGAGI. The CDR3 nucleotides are TGTGCCGGCAGGAACGAACACATCCCTTATGGCTACACCTTC. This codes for CAGRNEHIPYGYTF.

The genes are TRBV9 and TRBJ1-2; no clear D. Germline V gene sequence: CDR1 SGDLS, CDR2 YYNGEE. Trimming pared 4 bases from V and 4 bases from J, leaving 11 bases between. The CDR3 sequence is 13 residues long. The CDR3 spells CASSNGVIYGYTF. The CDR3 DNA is TGTGCCAGCAGCAACGGGGTGATCTATGGCTACACCTTC.

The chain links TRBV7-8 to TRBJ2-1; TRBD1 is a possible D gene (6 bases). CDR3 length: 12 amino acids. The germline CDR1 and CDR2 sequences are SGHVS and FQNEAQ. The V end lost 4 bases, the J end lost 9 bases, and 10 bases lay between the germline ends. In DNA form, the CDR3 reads TGTGCCAGCAGCTACAGGGTGAGTGAGCAGTTCTTC. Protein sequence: CASSYRVSEQFF.

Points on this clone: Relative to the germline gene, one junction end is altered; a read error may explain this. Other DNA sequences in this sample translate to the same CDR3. The CDR3: CASSMGEGEKLFF. The DNA for the CDR3 is TGTGCCAGCAGTATGGGTGAGGGTGAAAAGCTGTTTTTT. The chain employs TRBV7-7 and TRBJ1-4; D gene ambiguous. The CDR3 covers 13 residues. Germline-derived CDR1 and CDR2 are SSHAT and FNYEAQ (reference sequence).

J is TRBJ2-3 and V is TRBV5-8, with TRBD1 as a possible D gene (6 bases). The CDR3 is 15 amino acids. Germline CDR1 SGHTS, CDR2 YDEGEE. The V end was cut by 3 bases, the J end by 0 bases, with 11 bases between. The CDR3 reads CASSSGDISTDTQYF. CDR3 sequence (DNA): TGTGCCAGCAGCTCTGGGGACATTAGCACAGATACGCAGTATTTT.

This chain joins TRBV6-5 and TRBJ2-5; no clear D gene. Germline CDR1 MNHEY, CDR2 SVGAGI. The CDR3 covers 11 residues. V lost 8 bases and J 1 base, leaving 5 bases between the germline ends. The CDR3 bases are TGTGCCAGCTTAATCCAAGAGACCCAGTACTTC. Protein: CASLIQETQYF.

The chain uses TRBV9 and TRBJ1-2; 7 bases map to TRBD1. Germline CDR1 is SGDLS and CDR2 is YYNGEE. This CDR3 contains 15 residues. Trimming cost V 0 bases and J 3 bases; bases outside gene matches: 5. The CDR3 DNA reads TGTGCCAGCAGCGTAGGTGCAACAGGGGACTATGGCTACACCTTC. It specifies CASSVGATGDYGYTF.

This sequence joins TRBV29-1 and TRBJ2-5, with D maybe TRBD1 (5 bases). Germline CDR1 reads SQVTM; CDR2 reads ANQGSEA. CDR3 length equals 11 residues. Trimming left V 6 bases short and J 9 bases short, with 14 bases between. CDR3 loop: CSVAPLGAQYF. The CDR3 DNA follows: TGCAGCGTCGCGCCCTTAGGGGCCCAGTACTTC.

The CDR3 loop reads CASSVGPSTGDHSTDTQYF. CDR3 DNA sequence: TGTGCCAGCAGCGTAGGCCCTTCGACAGGGGACCATAGCACAGATACGCAGTATTTT. V gene TRBV9 combines with J gene TRBJ2-3, with 8 bases identical to TRBD1. Trimming at V came to 0 bases and at J to 0 bases, leaving 12 bases not matched to a gene. CDR1 is SGDLS, CDR2 YYNGEE, per germline. CDR3 length equals 19 residues.

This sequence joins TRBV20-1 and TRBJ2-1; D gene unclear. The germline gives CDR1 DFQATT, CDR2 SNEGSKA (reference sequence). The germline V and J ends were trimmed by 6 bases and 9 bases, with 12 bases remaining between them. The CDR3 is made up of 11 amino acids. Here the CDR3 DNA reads TGCAGTGCCCAGATGCGGCCTGAGCAGTTCTTC. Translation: CSAQMRPEQFF.

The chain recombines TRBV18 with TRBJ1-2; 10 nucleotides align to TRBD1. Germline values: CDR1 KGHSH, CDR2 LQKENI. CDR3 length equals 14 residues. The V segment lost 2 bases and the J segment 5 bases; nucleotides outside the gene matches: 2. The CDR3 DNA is TGTGCCAGCTCACCAGGGACAGGGGCATATGGCTACACCTTC. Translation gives CASSPGTGAYGYTF.

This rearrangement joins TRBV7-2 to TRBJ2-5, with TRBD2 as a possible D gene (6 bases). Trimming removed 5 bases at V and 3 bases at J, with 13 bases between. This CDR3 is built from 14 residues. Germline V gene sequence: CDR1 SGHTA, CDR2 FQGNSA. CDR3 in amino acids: CASSEGLSKETQYF. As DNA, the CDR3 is TGTGCCAGCAGCGAGGGACTTTCAAAAGAGACCCAGTACTTC.

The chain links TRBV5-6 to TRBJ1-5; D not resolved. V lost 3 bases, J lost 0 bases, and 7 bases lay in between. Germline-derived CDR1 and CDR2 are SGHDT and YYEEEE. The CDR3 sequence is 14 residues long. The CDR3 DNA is TGTGCCAGCAGCTCCGCGCCTAGCAATCAGCCCCAGCATTTT. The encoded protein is CASSSAPSNQPQHF.

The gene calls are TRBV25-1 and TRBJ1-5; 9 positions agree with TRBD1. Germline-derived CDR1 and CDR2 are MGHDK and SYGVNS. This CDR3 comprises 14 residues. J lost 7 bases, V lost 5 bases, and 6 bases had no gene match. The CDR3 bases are TGTGCCAGCAGTTCCGGGACAGGGCACCAGCCCCAGCATTTT. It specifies CASSSGTGHQPQHF.

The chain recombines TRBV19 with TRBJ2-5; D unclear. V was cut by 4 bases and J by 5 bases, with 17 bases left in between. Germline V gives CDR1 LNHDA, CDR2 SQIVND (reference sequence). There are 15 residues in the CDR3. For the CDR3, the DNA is TGTGCCAGTAGTAACCAGGCTATACGATATGAGACCCAGTACTTC. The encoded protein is CASSNQAIRYETQYF.

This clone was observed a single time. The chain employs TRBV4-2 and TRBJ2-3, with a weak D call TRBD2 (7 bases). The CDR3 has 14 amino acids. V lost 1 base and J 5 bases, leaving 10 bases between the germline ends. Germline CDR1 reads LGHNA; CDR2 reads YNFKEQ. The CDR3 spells CASSQVRGGDTQYF. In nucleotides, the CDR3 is TGTGCCAGCAGCCAAGTAAGGGGGGGAGATACGCAGTATTTT.

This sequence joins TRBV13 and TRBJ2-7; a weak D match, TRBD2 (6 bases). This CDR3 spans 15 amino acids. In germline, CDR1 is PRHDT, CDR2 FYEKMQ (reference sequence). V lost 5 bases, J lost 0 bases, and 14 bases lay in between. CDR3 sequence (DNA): TGTGCCAGCAGCCGAAGCGGGTCGAGCTCCTACGAGCAGTACTTC. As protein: CASSRSGSSSYEQYF.

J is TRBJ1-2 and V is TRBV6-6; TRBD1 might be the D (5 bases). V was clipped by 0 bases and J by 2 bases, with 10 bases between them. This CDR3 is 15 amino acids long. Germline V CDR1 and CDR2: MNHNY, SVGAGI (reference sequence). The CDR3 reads CASSYSAGMNYGYTF. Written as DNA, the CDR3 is TGTGCCAGCAGTTACTCTGCAGGGATGAACTATGGCTACACCTTC.